This TCR beta chain was identified in a study of tumor-infiltrating lymphocytes in primary liver carcinoma. Findings of the study overall: Tumors significantly exceeded blood in top-250-clone fraction (p = 0.039). There were only about 8-25% of top clones found in all five tumor regions.

This clonotype was picked up many times. Its specificity is unknown. Synthesis of TCR beta cDNA was carried out from around 540 ng total RNA with a constant-region primer. Amplification in three nested multiplex PCR rounds with slightly modified ARM-PCR gave rise to TCR beta libraries. Investigators reported that the first two PCR rounds, at around 9 cycles each, used TRBV1-TRBV30 forward primers with a C-beta reverse primer. TCRdb recomputed calls from the multiplex PCR reads with MiXCR, one row per CDR3 protein. The data show under 90,000 distinct CDR3 sequences, with 65% to 80% seen just once and just under 20% held by the top ten. Unsorted bulk tissue of roughly 18-32 mg yielded co-extracted RNA and DNA. CDR3 length: 17 amino acids. Deletions cut 5 bases from V and 2 bases from J, with 19 bases between. CDR1 and CDR2 from the germline V gene are MNHEY and SVGAGI.

This TCR came from a man aged 35-49 years with primary liver carcinoma and hepatitis B virus infection. The sequenced material came from liver tumor tissue from sampling region 1. Subset given: tumor region T1, superior pole. J is TRBJ2-1 and V is TRBV6-5; maybe TRBD1 (5 bases). The DNA of the CDR3 is TGTGCCAGCAGTCGTACAGGTGCCCACGACCCCTACAATGAGCAGTTCTTC. Encoded protein: CASSRTGAHDPYNEQFF.